This T cell receptor beta chain was identified during a study of T cells in Graves' hyperthyroidism and ophthalmopathy. This clonotype was recorded many times. The CDR3 is 15 residues long. Germline-derived CDR1 and CDR2 are DFQATT and SNEGSKA (reference sequence). J was trimmed by 3 bases and V by 1 base; bases with no gene match: 6. Template material for amplifying TCR beta CDR3 regions consisted of RNA transcripts. TCR CDR3 regions were first amplified by RT-PCR with HTBI primers. TCRdb itself ran the multiplex PCR reads through MiXCR, one entry per CDR3 protein. This table has around 180,000 distinct CDR3 sequences, approximately 15% appearing once.

This sequence was found in a woman aged 50 to 60 with Graves' hyperthyroidism. V is TRBV20-1 and J is TRBJ2-1; 7 nucleotides agree with TRBD2. The sequencing sample was made of blood. In DNA form, the CDR3 reads TGCAGTGCTAGAGTCGCAGGGACTAACTACAATGAGCAGTTCTTC. Protein product: CSARVAGTNYNEQFF.